These T cell receptor beta chains were read from a single sample in a study of T cell responses to AZD1222 COVID-19 vaccine. Data came from immunoSEQ multiplex PCR; TCRdb stores just in-frame clones and leaves some out. The sample records 150,000 to 200,000 clones, approximately 92% being singletons. The source material was peripheral blood, sampled on day 0 of AZD1222 vaccination. These receptors all come from an adult in good health. The CDR3 runs from the conserved cysteine through the conserved F or W. The D gene is left open where the match is weak. Clone size is not always given. Where it is, it says once, few, many or a class for expanded clones.

cdr3_length d_call j_call clone_size v_call cdr3_nt cdr3_aa
14 TRBD2 TRBJ2-5 - TRBV4-3 TGCGCCAGCAGCCACACTAGCGGCGGCGGCGGCCAGTACTTC CASSHTSGGGGQYF
15 - TRBJ1-1 - TRBV5-6 TGTGCCAGCAGCTCGGGGGACACATCGAACACTGAAGCTTTCTTT CASSSGDTSNTEAFF
15 TRBD1 TRBJ2-1 few TRBV5-6 TGTGCCAGCAGCCAGGGTGGGACAGGGCGCAATGAGCAGTTCTTC CASSQGGTGRNEQFF
12 - TRBJ1-2 - TRBV27 TGTGCTGCACGTGGGGTGGGCTATGGCTACACCTTC CAARGVGYGYTF
16 - TRBJ1-1 - TRBV4-2 TGTGCCAGCAGCCAAGATTCGGGCGGGGCGAACACTGAAGCTTTCTTT CASSQDSGGANTEAFF
17 TRBD2 TRBJ2-1 once TRBV5-4 TGTGCCAGCAGCTCCAATGGGGTGCGGGGGGGAAACAATGAGCAGTTCTTC CASSSNGVRGGNNEQFF
14 - TRBJ1-1 once TRBV3-1/TRBV3-2 TGTGCCAGCACCTCGGGGATGGGCTACCCTGAAGCTTTCTTT CASTSGMGYPEAFF
12 - TRBJ1-1 - TRBV15 TGTGCCACCAGCAGAGACCGCGGGGGAGCTTTCTTT CATSRDRGGAFF
15 TRBD1 TRBJ1-4 - TRBV7-9 TGTGCCAGCAGCCCACAGGGGGCGACTAATGAAAAACTGTTTTTT CASSPQGATNEKLFF
15 TRBD1 TRBJ1-5 - TRBV7-8 TGTGCCAGCAGCTCAAGGACAGGGACAAATCAGCCCCAGCATTTT CASSSRTGTNQPQHF
15 TRBD1 TRBJ1-2 - TRBV5-1 TGCGCCAGCAGCTTGGAGGGGGCGCGGGCCTATGGCTACACCTTC CASSLEGARAYGYTF